The 23 T cell receptor beta chains given below trace back to one sample, sequenced in a study of shared clonotypes between healthy human individuals. Only in-frame clones appear in the TCRdb table, and some are missing; sequencing was by immunoSEQ multiplex PCR. The data contain about 120,000 clones, over 65% of them singletons. Sequences were obtained from memory CD8+ T cells sorted from blood. Subset: CD45RO+ cells pooled with CCR7-negative TemRA cells. The receptor source for this set is a woman in her twenties or thirties in good health.

CDR3 DNA: TGTGCCAGCAGCCTTCAGTCCGACACCATATATTTT. Its translation is CASSLQSDTIYF. The V gene is TRBV7-9, the J gene TRBJ1-3; D unclear. This CDR3 spans 12 amino acids. Germline-derived CDR1 and CDR2 are SEHNR and FQNEAQ (reference sequence). V was trimmed by 5 bases and J by 8 bases, leaving 10 bases between them.

The rearrangement joins TRBV11-2 to TRBJ2-1, with D maybe TRBD2 (5 bases). V lost 3 bases and J lost 8, with 14 bases in between. CDR1 and CDR2 from the germline V gene are SGHAT and FQNNGV. This CDR3 region has 14 residues. The CDR3 sequence: CASSFDSGSYEQFF. CDR3 DNA sequence: TGTGCCAGCAGCTTCGATTCGGGGAGCTATGAGCAGTTCTTC.

This clone was seen at least ten times. J is TRBJ2-7 and V is TRBV6-5; either TRBD1 or TRBD2 may supply D (5 bases each). The CDR3 totals 13 residues. V gave up 0 bases and J gave up 7 bases, with 10 bases separating them. Germline lookup yields CDR1 MNHEY and CDR2 SVGAGI. CDR3 DNA sequence: TGTGCCAGCAGTTACTCGGGACGGTCGGAGCAGTACTTC. Protein: CASSYSGRSEQYF.

Worth noting for this clone: Other DNA sequences of this sample code for an identical CDR3. The chain has TRBV9 and TRBJ1-1; D gene unclear. V lost 0 bases and J 1 base, leaving 4 bases between the germline ends. Per germline, CDR1 SGDLS and CDR2 YYNGEE. The CDR3 is 13 amino acids. As DNA, the CDR3 is TGTGCCAGCAGCGTAGCAGGGAACACTGAAGCTTTCTTT. Protein sequence: CASSVAGNTEAFF.

The gene calls are TRBV4-1 and TRBJ1-5, with D perhaps matching TRBD1 (5 bases). Trimming left V 7 bases short and J 6 bases short, with 19 bases between. The V gene's germline CDR1 is MGHRA and CDR2 YSYEKL. The CDR3 has 15 residues. In nucleotides, the CDR3 is TGCGCCAGCAAAGTGGTATGGGGGGTCGGTCAGCCCCAGCATTTT. It is translated as CASKVVWGVGQPQHF.

This clone was counted only a few times. V usage is TRBV5-1 and J usage is TRBJ2-7, with D perhaps TRBD1 (6 bases). Trimming shortened V by 0 bases and J by 3 bases, and 16 bases separated the two germline ends. CDR3 size: 16 residues. Germline V gene data show CDR1 as SGHRS and CDR2 as YFSETQ. The CDR3 protein is CASSLVLDSRNYEQYF. The CDR3, as DNA: TGCGCCAGCAGCTTGGTACTGGACAGCCGAAACTACGAGCAGTACTTC.

V usage is TRBV9 and J usage is TRBJ1-5; D is possibly TRBD1 (5 bases). This CDR3 has 14 residues. The V gene's germline CDR1 is SGDLS and CDR2 YYNGEE. Deletions cut 2 bases from V and 6 bases from J, with 12 bases between. CDR3: CASSVGGLGQPQHF. In nucleotides, the CDR3 is TGTGCCAGCAGCGTGGGGGGGTTAGGTCAGCCCCAGCATTTT.

The chain links TRBV28 to TRBJ2-7, with TRBD2 matching over 8 bases. J lost 2 bases, V lost 5 bases, and 11 bases had no gene match. Germline-derived CDR1 and CDR2 are MDHEN and SYDVKM. CDR3 length: 16 amino acids. The CDR3 spells CASSPGTSGQTYEQYF. CDR3 in DNA: TGTGCCAGCAGTCCCGGAACTAGCGGCCAAACCTACGAGCAGTACTTC. Combining the CDR3 with reference TRBV28 and TRBJ2-7 gives the whole variable domain DVKVTQSSRYLVKRTGEKVFLECVQDMDHENMFWYRQDPGLGLRLIYFSYDVKMKEKGDIPEGYSVSREKKERFSLILESASTNQTSMYLCASSPGTSGQTYEQYFGPGTRLTVT.

The chain carries TRBV5-6 and TRBJ2-7; 11 nucleotides line up with TRBD2. Germline CDR1 SGHDT, CDR2 YYEEEE. This CDR3 is built from 16 residues. V shed 0 bases and J 0 bases; nucleotides not matched to a gene: 2. The CDR3 loop is CASSLGLAGSSYEQYF. DNA for the CDR3: TGTGCCAGCAGCTTGGGACTAGCGGGGTCCTCCTACGAGCAGTACTTC.

V and J are TRBV7-2 and TRBJ1-5; D not resolved. CDR1 SGHTA and CDR2 FQGNSA come from the germline V gene. The CDR3 covers 14 residues. V shed 4 bases and J shed 7 bases, with 14 bases lying between them. The DNA of the CDR3 is TGTGCCAGCAGCTCGGAGGCGAACCGCCAGCCCCAGCATTTT. Its translation: CASSSEANRQPQHF.

This sequence joins TRBV9 and TRBJ2-1; 7 nucleotides match TRBD2. J lost 8 bases, V lost 0 bases, and 5 bases had no gene match. Germline V gene sequence: CDR1 SGDLS, CDR2 YYNGEE. The CDR3 is 14 residues long. The CDR3 protein is CASSVGGSMDEQFF. CDR3 sequence (DNA): TGTGCCAGCAGCGTAGGCGGGAGTATGGATGAGCAGTTCTTC.

This chain connects TRBV10-3 to TRBJ2-7; TRBD2 might be the D (5 bases). Trimming pared 3 bases from V and 4 bases from J, leaving 19 bases between. Germline V CDR1 and CDR2: ENHRY, SYGVKD. The CDR3 runs 16 residues. The CDR3 spells CAISDLLSGKGYEQYF. The DNA of the CDR3 is TGTGCCATCAGTGACCTCCTCTCGGGGAAAGGGTACGAGCAGTACTTC.

This sequence joins TRBV9 and TRBJ1-1; weak D call: TRBD1 (6 bases). The CDR3 has 14 residues. Germline CDR1 and CDR2: SGDLS and YYNGEE. Trimming stripped 0 bases from V and 4 bases from J, with 10 bases between. This chain's CDR3 is CASSVGSGATEAFF. As DNA, the CDR3 is TGTGCCAGCAGCGTAGGATCAGGGGCCACTGAAGCTTTCTTT.

This clone was observed a handful of times. This chain connects TRBV2 to TRBJ1-5; D might be TRBD1 (6 bases). This CDR3 has 14 amino acids. CDR1 SNHLY and CDR2 FYNNEI come from the germline V gene. V was trimmed by 2 bases and J by 2 bases, leaving 7 bases between them. This CDR3 reads CASSERGGNQPQHF. In DNA, the CDR3 is TGTGCCAGCAGTGAAAGGGGGGGCAATCAGCCCCAGCATTTT.

The CDR3 protein is CASSVGSSGTYEQYF. The CDR3 region has the DNA TGTGCCAGCAGCGTAGGTTCCAGCGGGACCTACGAGCAGTACTTC. The rearrangement links TRBV9 to TRBJ2-7; the match to TRBD2 covers 7 bases. The V and J ends lost 0 bases and 2 bases, in that order; junction bases with no gene match: 5. The V gene's germline CDR1 is SGDLS and CDR2 YYNGEE. The CDR3 extends over 15 amino acids. The full variable domain, rest sourced from reference TRBV9 and TRBJ2-7, is DSGVTQTPKHLITATGQRVTLRCSPRSGDLSVYWYQQSLDQGLQFLIQYYNGEERAKGNILERFSAQQFPDLHSELNLSSLELGDSALYFCASSVGSSGTYEQYFGPGTRLTVT.

The V and J genes are TRBV9 and TRBJ2-7, with D unclear. Between the trimmed V and J ends, which lost 3 bases and 0 bases, there was a span of 10 bases. This CDR3 has 14 residues. Germline V gene sequence: CDR1 SGDLS, CDR2 YYNGEE. DNA of the CDR3: TGTGCCAGCAGCGCCGCTACAAACTCCTACGAGCAGTACTTC. Residues: CASSAATNSYEQYF.

The chain recombines TRBV5-1 with TRBJ1-5, with a possible D match to TRBD1 (5 bases). This CDR3 is built from 14 residues. V lost 0 bases and J 7 bases, leaving 11 bases between the germline ends. From germline, CDR1 is SGHRS and CDR2 YFSETQ. CDR3 loop: CASSLDPQGQPQHF. The DNA of the CDR3 is TGCGCCAGCAGCTTGGACCCTCAGGGCCAGCCCCAGCATTTT.

As to this clone: The DNA is omitted, as the CDR3 cannot be located on it reliably, and the CDR3 follows TCRdb's listing. This CDR3 reads CASSSSTGHSNQPQHF. The chain couples TRBV6-6 to TRBJ1-5; no DNA check was done on the table's D call, TRBD1. CDR1 and CDR2 (germline): MNHNY, SVGAGI (reference sequence). The CDR3 spans 16 residues, counting both ends.

The V call is TRBV28, the J call TRBJ2-7, with D perhaps matching TRBD1 (12 bases). Germline V CDR1 and CDR2: MDHEN, SYDVKM. V gave up 0 bases and J gave up 5 bases, with 32 bases separating them. The CDR3 loop spans 21 amino acids. The CDR3 bases are TGTGCCAGCAGTTTATGGTTCCGGGACAGGGGGCTAGCGGGAGGATTCCACGAGCAGTACTTC. This encodes CASSLWFRDRGLAGGFHEQYF.

The chain combines TRBV7-9 with TRBJ1-1; D is ambiguous. The CDR3 covers 14 residues. CDR1 and CDR2 (germline): SEHNR, FQNEAQ (reference sequence). Trimming cost V 1 base and J 0 bases, with 6 bases left between them. DNA for the CDR3: TGTGCCAGCAGCTTAGAACGGGTGAACACTGAAGCTTTCTTT. Protein sequence: CASSLERVNTEAFF.

This sequence joins TRBV27 and TRBJ2-3; 10 bases are a match to TRBD1. CDR1 is MNHEY and CDR2 is SMNVEV in the germline V gene (reference sequence). V shed 6 bases and J 0 bases; nucleotides not matched to a gene: 6. This CDR3 is 16 amino acids long. For the CDR3, the DNA is TGTGCCAGCAGGCTGACAGGGGGCTATAGCACAGATACGCAGTATTTT. It translates to CASRLTGGYSTDTQYF.

This rearrangement joins TRBV2 to TRBJ2-7; 9 nucleotides match TRBD1. CDR3 size: 14 residues. Germline V gene data show CDR1 as SNHLY and CDR2 as FYNNEI. V was clipped by 6 bases and J by 3 bases; unmatched bases: 6. CDR3 sequence (DNA): TGTGCCAGCAGCGCCGGGACAGGGTTCTACGAGCAGTACTTC. Translated: CASSAGTGFYEQYF.

This chain connects TRBV28 to TRBJ1-2; D gene ambiguous. Trimming left V 8 bases short and J 0 bases short, with 10 bases between. The CDR3 has 13 residues. Germline assignment: CDR1 MDHEN and CDR2 SYDVKM. The CDR3 spells CASRGGSNYGYTF. CDR3 DNA: TGTGCCAGCCGGGGAGGTTCTAACTATGGCTACACCTTC.